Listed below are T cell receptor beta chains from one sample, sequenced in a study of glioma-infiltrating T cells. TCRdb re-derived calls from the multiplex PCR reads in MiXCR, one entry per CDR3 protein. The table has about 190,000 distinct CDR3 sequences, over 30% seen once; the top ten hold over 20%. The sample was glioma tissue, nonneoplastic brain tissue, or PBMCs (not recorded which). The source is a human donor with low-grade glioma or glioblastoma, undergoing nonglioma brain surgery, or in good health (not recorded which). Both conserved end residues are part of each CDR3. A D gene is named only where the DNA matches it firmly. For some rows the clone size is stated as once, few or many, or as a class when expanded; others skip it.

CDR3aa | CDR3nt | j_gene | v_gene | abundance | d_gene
CAFRRQPRSGNTIYF | TGTGCCTTCAGACGACAGCCCCGCTCTGGAAACACCATATATTTT | TRBJ1-3 | TRBV24-1 | many | NA
CSVGASQAYEQYF | TGCAGCGTTGGGGCCTCGCAGGCCTACGAGCAGTACTTC | TRBJ2-7 | TRBV29-1 | many | NA
CASKEAGVHEQFF | TGTGCCAGCAAAGAAGCGGGAGTTCATGAGCAGTTCTTC | TRBJ2-1 | TRBV6-1 | many | TRBD2
CASSPSGSSEQFF | TGCGCCAGCAGCCCTAGCGGGAGTAGTGAGCAGTTCTTC | TRBJ2-1 | TRBV4-3 | few | TRBD2
CASSGNSGADTQYF | TGTGCCAGCAGCGGGAATAGCGGGGCAGATACGCAGTATTTT | TRBJ2-3 | TRBV7-9 | NA | TRBD2
CASSSRTGGPYEQYF | TGTGCCAGCAGCTCCCGGACAGGGGGCCCCTACGAGCAGTACTTC | TRBJ2-7 | TRBV7-2 | many | TRBD1
CASSQEFSGVAGKFDTQYF | TGCGCCAGCAGCCAAGAATTCTCGGGAGTAGCGGGAAAGTTCGATACGCAGTATTTT | TRBJ2-3 | TRBV4-3 | NA | TRBD2
CAWSLTGGFTDTQYF | TGTGCCTGGAGCCTTACAGGGGGTTTCACAGATACGCAGTATTTT | TRBJ2-3 | TRBV30 | NA | TRBD1
CSAYKVKGFEQFF | TGCAGCGCATACAAGGTAAAGGGGTTCGAGCAGTTCTTC | TRBJ2-1 | TRBV29-1 | NA | NA
CASSQDSAAYEQYF | TGCGCCAGCAGCCAAGATTCAGCAGCCTACGAGCAGTACTTC | TRBJ2-7 | TRBV4-3 | NA | NA
CASSPRSGRTDTQYF | TGTGCCAGCAGTCCCCGTAGCGGGAGAACAGATACGCAGTATTTT | TRBJ2-3 | TRBV12-3/TRBV12-4 | many | TRBD2
CAGGASIYGYTF | TGTGCCGGCGGGGCCAGCATCTATGGCTACACCTTC | TRBJ1-2 | TRBV2 | many | NA
CSASARNEQFF | TGCAGTGCTAGTGCTCGCAATGAGCAGTTCTTC | TRBJ2-1 | TRBV20-1 | many | NA
CASSRWEGLDEQYF | TGTGCCAGCAGTAGGTGGGAGGGCCTGGACGAGCAGTACTTC | TRBJ2-7 | TRBV6-1 | many | TRBD2